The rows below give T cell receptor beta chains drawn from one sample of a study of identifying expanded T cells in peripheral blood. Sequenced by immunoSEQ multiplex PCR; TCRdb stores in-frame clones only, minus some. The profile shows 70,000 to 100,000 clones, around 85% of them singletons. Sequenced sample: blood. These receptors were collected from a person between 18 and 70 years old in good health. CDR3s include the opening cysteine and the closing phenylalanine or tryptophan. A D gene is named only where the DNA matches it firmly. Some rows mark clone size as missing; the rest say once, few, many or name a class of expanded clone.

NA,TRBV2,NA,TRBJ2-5,CASSVNTGMETQYF,TGTGCCAGCAGCGTAAATACAGGGATGGAGACCCAGTACTTC
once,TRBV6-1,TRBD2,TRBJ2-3,CASSETILAGDPDTQYF,TGTGCCAGCAGTGAAACAATTCTAGCGGGGGATCCAGATACGCAGTATTTT
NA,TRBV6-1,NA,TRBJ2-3,CASSSLQGVTDTQYF,TGTGCCAGCAGTTCGTTGCAGGGAGTCACAGATACGCAGTATTTT
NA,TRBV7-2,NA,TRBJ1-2,CASGYDYGYTF,TGTGCCAGCGGGTATGACTATGGCTACACCTTC
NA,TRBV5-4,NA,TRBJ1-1,CASSLGSANTEAFF,TGTGCCAGCAGCTTGGGGAGCGCGAACACTGAAGCTTTCTTT
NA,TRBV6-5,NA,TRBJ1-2,CASSSTVYYGYTF,TGTGCCAGCAGTTCTACAGTCTACTATGGCTACACCTTC
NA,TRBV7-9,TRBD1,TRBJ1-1,CASSLTGANTEAFF,TGTGCCAGCAGCTTGACAGGGGCGAACACTGAAGCTTTCTTT
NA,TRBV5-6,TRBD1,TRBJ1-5,CASSLGTGKNQPQHF,TGTGCCAGCAGCTTGGGGACAGGGAAGAACCAGCCCCAGCATTTT
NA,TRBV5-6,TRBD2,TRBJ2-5,CASSRQGTRRNF,TGTGCCAGCAGCCGTCAGGGGACTAGGCGGAACTTC
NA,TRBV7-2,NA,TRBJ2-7,CASRDGSYEQYF,TGTGCCAGCCGGGACGGATCCTACGAGCAGTACTTC
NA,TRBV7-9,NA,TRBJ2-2,CASRGFAGELFF,TGTGCCAGCAGGGGTTTCGCCGGGGAGCTGTTTTTT
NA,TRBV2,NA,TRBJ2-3,CASDSFADTQYF,TGTGCCAGTGACAGTTTTGCGGATACGCAGTATTTT
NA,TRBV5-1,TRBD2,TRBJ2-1,CASSGEGLAGGNEQFF,TGCGCCAGCAGCGGGGAGGGACTAGCGGGGGGTAATGAGCAGTTCTTC
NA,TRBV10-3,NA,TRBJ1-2,CAISPIGGRNYGYTF,TGTGCCATCAGCCCAATAGGGGGTAGGAACTATGGCTACACCTTC
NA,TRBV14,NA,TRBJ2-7,CASSRSPRSYEQYF,TGTGCCAGCAGCCGGAGTCCCCGCTCCTACGAGCAGTACTTC
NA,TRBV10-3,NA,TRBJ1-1,CAIRTGNAEAFF,TGTGCCATCAGAACAGGGAACGCTGAAGCTTTCTTT